One and the same sample provided the 5 T cell receptor beta chains below, sequenced in a study of monozygotic twins with inflammatory bowel disease. TCRdb reanalyzed the 5' RACE reads, giving one entry per CDR3 protein sequence and no DNA. Listed are roughly 150,000 distinct CDR3 sequences; 2.8% falls within the top ten. Specimen: blood. The receptors derive from a human donor with ulcerative colitis or Crohn's disease, or a healthy co-twin of an affected twin (not recorded which).

The chain carries TRBV20-1 and TRBJ2-1; the TRBD2 assignment by TCRdb is unverifiable without DNA. CDR3 size: 16 residues. The germline V gene encodes CDR1 DFQATT and CDR2 SNEGSKA (reference sequence). The chain's CDR3 is CSASLYEGDSYNEQFF.

The J gene is TRBJ2-1, the V gene TRBV6-4; TCRdb indicates TRBD1, and absent DNA this call remains unverified. Germline V gene lookup returns CDR1 MRHNA and CDR2 SNTAGT. CDR3 length equals 13 residues. The CDR3 reads CASRGGRDNEQFF.

The chain employs TRBV5-1 and TRBJ2-2; TCRdb names TRBD2, which stays unverified in the absence of DNA. The CDR3 length is 16 residues. CDR1 and CDR2 from the germline V gene are SGHRS and YFSETQ. The CDR3 spells CASSLGLAGDTGELFF.

The chain has TRBV7-9 and TRBJ1-3; TCRdb's D gene call, TRBD1, goes unchecked for lack of DNA. Germline-derived CDR1 and CDR2 are SEHNR and FQNEAQ (reference sequence). The CDR3 length is 16 residues. CDR3 residues: CASSQGAAFSGNTIYF.

This chain links TRBV7-8 with TRBJ2-7; without DNA, the TCRdb call of TRBD2 cannot be checked. CDR3 length: 18 amino acids. The germline gives CDR1 SGHVS, CDR2 FQNEAQ. This chain's CDR3 is CASSFTSGASWSSYEQYF.